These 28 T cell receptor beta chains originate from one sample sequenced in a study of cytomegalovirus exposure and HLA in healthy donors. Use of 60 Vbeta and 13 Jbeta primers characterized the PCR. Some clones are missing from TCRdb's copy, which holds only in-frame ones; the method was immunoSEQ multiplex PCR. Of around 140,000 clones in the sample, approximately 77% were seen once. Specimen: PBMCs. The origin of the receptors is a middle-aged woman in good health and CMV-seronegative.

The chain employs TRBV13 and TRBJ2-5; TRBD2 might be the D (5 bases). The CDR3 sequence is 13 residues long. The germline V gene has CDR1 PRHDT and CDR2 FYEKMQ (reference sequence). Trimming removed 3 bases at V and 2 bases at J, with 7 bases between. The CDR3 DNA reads TGTGCCAGCAGCTTCGGCGGGCAAGAGACCCAGTACTTC. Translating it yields CASSFGGQETQYF.

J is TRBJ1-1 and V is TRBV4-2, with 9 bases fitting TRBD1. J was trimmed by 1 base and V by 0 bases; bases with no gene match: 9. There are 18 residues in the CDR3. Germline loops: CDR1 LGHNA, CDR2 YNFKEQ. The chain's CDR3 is CASSQEPGQGMSNTEAFF. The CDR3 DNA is TGTGCCAGCAGCCAAGAACCGGGACAGGGAATGTCGAACACTGAAGCTTTCTTT.

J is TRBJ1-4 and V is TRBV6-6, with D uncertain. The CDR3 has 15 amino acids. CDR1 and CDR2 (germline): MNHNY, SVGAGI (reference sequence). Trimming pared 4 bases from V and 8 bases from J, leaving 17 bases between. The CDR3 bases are TGTGCCAGCAGTTTCCTCCGGTCCCCACAGGAAAAACTGTTTTTT. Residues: CASSFLRSPQEKLFF.

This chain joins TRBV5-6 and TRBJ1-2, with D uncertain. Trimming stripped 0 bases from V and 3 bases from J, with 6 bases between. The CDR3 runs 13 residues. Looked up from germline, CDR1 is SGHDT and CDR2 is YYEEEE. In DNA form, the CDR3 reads TGTGCCAGCAGCTTGGTGGCAGACTATGGCTACACCTTC. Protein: CASSLVADYGYTF.

The CDR3 coding sequence is TGCAGCGTCTCACCAGGGGTACCCATTAACTATGGCTACACCTTC. Its translation: CSVSPGVPINYGYTF. The chain employs TRBV29-1 and TRBJ1-2, with a possible D match to TRBD1 (6 bases). Germline-derived CDR1 and CDR2 are SQVTM and ANQGSEA. Trimming stripped 6 bases from V and 1 base from J, with 18 bases between. The CDR3 is 15 amino acids. The variable domain in full, with the rest retrieved from reference TRBV29-1 and TRBJ1-2, is SAVISQKPSRDICQRGTSLTIQCQVDSQVTMMFWYRQQPGQSLTLIATANQGSEATYESGFVIDKFPISRPNLTFSTLTVSNMSPEDSSIYLCSVSPGVPINYGYTFGSGTRLTVV.

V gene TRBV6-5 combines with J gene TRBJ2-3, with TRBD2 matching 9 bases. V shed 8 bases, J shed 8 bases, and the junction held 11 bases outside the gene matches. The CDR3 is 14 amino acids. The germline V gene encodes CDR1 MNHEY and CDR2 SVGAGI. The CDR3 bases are TGTGCCAGCCGGACCCCCGGGACTAGCTTTACGCAGTATTTT. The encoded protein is CASRTPGTSFTQYF.

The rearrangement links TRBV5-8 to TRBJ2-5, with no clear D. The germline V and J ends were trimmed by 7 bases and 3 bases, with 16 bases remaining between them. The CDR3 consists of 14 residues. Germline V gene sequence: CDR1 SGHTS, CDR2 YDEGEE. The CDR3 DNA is TGTGCCAGCGCCCTTAACACGCAAGAAGAGACCCAGTACTTC. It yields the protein CASALNTQEETQYF.

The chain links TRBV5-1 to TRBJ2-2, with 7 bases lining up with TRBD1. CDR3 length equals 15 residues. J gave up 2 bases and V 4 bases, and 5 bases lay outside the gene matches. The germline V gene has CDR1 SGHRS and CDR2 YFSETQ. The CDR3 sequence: CASSIGQANTGELFF. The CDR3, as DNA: TGCGCCAGCAGCATAGGACAGGCAAACACCGGGGAGCTGTTTTTT.

CDR3 nucleotides: TGTGCCAGCAGTGAACGGGGGGCAGACCAGCCCCAGCATTTT. Protein product: CASSERGADQPQHF. The chain combines TRBV6-1 with TRBJ1-5, with D tentatively TRBD1 (6 bases). V lost 2 bases, J lost 7 bases, and 12 bases lay in between. This CDR3 has 14 amino acids. Germline lookup yields CDR1 MNHNS and CDR2 SASEGT.

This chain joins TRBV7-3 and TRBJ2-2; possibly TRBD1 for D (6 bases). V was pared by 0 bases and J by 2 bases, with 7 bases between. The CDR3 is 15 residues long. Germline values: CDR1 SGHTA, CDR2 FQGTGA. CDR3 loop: CASSLTGGNTGELFF. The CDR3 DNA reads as TGTGCCAGCAGCTTAACAGGGGGTAACACCGGGGAGCTGTTTTTT. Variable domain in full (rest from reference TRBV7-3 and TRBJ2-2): GAGVSQTPSNKVTEKGKYVELRCDPISGHTALYWYRQSLGQGPEFLIYFQGTGAADDSGLPNDRFFAVRPEGSVSTLKIQRTERGDSAVYLCASSLTGGNTGELFFGEGSRLTVL.

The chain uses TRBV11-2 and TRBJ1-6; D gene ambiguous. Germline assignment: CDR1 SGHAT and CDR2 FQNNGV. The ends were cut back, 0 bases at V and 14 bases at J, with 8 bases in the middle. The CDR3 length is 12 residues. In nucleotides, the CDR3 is TGTGCCAGCAGCTTAGAAATCCAAACCCTCCACTTT. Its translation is CASSLEIQTLHF.

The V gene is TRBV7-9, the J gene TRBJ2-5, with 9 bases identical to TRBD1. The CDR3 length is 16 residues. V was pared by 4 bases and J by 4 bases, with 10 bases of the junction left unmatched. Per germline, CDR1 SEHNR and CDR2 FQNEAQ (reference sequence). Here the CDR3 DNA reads TGTGCCAGCAGCTCGAAGACAGGGGGGTTTGGAGAGACCCAGTACTTC. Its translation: CASSSKTGGFGETQYF.

The DNA of the CDR3 is TGTGCCAGTAGTTGGGCGGGAGTTCATTCCGCTTTCTTT. As protein: CASSWAGVHSAFF. The gene calls are TRBV19 and TRBJ1-1; D remains ambiguous. CDR1 and CDR2 (germline): LNHDA, SQIVND (reference sequence). CDR3 length equals 13 residues. Trimming removed 5 bases at V and 11 bases at J, with 18 bases between.

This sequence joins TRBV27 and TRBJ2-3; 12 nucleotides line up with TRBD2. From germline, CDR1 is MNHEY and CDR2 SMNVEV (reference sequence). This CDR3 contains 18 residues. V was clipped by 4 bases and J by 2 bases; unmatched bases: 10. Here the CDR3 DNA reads TGTGCCAGCAGTTATTCCCGACTAGCGGGGGCGGTCACAGATACGCAGTATTTT. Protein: CASSYSRLAGAVTDTQYF.

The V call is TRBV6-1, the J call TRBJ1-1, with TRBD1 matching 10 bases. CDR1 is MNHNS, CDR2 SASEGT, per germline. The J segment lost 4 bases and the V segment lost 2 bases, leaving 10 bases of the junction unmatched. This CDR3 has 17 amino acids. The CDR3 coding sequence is TGTGCCAGCAGTGAACTGGGACAGGGGAATTTTCGCACTGAAGCTTTCTTT. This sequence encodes CASSELGQGNFRTEAFF.

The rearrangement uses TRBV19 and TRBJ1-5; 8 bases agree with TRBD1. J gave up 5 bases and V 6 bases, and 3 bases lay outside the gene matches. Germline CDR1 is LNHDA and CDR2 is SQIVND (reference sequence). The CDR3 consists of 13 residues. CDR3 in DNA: TGTGCCAGTAGCACAGGGGGGTATCAGCCCCAGCATTTT. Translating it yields CASSTGGYQPQHF.

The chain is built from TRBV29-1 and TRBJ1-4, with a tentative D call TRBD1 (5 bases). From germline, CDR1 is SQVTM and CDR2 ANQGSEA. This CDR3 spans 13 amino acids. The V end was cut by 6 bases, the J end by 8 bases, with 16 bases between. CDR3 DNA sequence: TGCAGCGTGGGGCTCGGGGGGAACGAAAAACTGTTTTTT. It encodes CSVGLGGNEKLFF.

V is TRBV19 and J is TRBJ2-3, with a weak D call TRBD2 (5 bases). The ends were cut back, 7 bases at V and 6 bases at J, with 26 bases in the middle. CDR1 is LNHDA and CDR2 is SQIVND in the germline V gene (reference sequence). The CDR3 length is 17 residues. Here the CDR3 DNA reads TGTGCCAGTAAAGCGGACCCCCCCAGACAAAAGTGGGATACGCAGTATTTT. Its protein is CASKADPPRQKWDTQYF.

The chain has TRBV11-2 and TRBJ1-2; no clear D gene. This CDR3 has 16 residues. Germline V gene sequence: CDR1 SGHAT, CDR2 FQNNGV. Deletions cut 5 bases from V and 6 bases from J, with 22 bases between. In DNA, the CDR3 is TGTGCCAGCAGCCGAGTCCGCGGACCCGCGGGGAATGGCTACACCTTC. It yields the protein CASSRVRGPAGNGYTF. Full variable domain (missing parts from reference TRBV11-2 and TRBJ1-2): EAGVAQSPRYKIIEKRQSVAFWCNPISGHATLYWYQQILGQGPKLLIQFQNNGVVDDSQLPKDRFSAERLKGVDSTLKIQPAKLEDSAVYLCASSRVRGPAGNGYTFGSGTRLTVV.

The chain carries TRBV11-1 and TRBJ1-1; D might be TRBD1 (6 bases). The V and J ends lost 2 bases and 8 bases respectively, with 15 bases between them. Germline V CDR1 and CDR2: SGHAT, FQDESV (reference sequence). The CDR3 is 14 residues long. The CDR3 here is CASSLNFQGCEAFF. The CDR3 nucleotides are TGTGCCAGCAGCTTAAATTTTCAGGGGTGCGAAGCTTTCTTT.

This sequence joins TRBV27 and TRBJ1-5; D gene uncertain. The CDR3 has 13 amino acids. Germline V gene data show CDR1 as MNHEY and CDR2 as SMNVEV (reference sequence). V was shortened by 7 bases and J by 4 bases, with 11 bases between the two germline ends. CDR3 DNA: TGTGCCAGCAAAAGTTCGACAAATCAGCCCCAGCATTTT. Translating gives CASKSSTNQPQHF.

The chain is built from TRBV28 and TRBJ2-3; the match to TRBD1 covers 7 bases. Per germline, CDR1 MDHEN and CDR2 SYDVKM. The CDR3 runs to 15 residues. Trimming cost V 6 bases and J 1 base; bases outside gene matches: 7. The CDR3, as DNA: TGTGCCAGCAGACTCCCGGGACAGCGCACAGATACGCAGTATTTT. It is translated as CASRLPGQRTDTQYF.

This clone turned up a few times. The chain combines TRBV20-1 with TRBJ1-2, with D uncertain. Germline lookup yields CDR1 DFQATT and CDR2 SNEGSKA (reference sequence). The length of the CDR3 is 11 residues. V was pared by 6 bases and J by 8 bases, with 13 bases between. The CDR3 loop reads CSASLREGYTF. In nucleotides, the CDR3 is TGCAGTGCCTCCCTCCGGGAGGGCTACACCTTC.

The CDR3 here is CASSPERADTQYF. As DNA, the CDR3 is TGTGCCAGCAGCCCGGAGAGGGCAGATACGCAGTATTTT. The chain couples TRBV6-4 to TRBJ2-3, with D tentatively TRBD2 (5 bases). Germline V gives CDR1 MRHNA, CDR2 SNTAGT. This CDR3 has 13 residues. The germline V and J ends were trimmed by 6 bases and 4 bases, with 11 bases remaining between them.

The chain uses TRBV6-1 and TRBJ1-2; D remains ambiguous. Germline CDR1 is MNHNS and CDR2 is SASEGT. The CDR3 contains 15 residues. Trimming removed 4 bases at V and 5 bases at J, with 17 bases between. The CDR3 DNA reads TGTGCCAGCAGTGGCGGACTCGATGAAGGGTATGGCTACACCTTC. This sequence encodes CASSGGLDEGYGYTF.

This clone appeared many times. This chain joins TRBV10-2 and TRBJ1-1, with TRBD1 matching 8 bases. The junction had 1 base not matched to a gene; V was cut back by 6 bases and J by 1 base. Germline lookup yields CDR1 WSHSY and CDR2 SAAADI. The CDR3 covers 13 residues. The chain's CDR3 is CASRGQENTEAFF. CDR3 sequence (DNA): TGCGCCAGCAGGGGACAGGAGAACACTGAAGCTTTCTTT.

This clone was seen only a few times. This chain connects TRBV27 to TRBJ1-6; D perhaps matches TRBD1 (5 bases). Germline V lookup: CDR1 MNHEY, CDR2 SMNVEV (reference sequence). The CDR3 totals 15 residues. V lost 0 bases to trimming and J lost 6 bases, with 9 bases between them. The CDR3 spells CASSLSSRANSPLHF. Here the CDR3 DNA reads TGTGCCAGCAGTTTATCGAGCAGGGCTAATTCACCCCTCCACTTT.

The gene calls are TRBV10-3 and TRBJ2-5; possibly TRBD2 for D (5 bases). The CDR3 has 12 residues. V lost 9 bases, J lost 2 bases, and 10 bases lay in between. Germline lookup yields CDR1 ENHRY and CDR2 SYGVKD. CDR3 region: CAIRGRQETQYF. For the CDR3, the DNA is TGTGCCATTCGGGGAAGGCAAGAGACCCAGTACTTC.